This T cell receptor (beta chain) was observed in a study of T cells in localized non-small cell lung cancer. Notes on the study in general: Sequencing involved a lone tumor region, leaving heterogeneity possible. The appearance of a median roughly 61 of the top 100 tumor clones was seen in adjacent lung.

Germline-derived CDR1 and CDR2 are GTSNPN and SVGIG (reference sequence). The CDR3 is 16 amino acids. V was pared by 4 bases and J by 7 bases, with 13 bases of the junction left unmatched. Sequenced by immunoSEQ multiplex PCR; TCRdb stores in-frame clones only, minus some. The sample has 20,000 to 25,000 clones, around 90% seen once; the top ten hold about 7%. Details on this clone: Its target is unknown.

The input for sequencing was peripheral blood, taken before any cancer treatment. The chain carries TRBV30 and TRBJ1-4; 9 bases are a match to TRBD1. The receptor was isolated from a male donor older than 55 with stage I squamous cell lung carcinoma. The CDR3 bases are TGTGCCTGGATTCCGGGACAGGGAGGTCTTAGTGAAAAACTGTTTTTT. This translates into CAWIPGQGGLSEKLFF.